The rows below give T cell receptor beta chains drawn from one sample of a study of blood T cell repertoires in COVID-19. This table comes from immunoSEQ multiplex PCR, and its TCRdb copy is limited to in-frame clones, with some not included. Of fewer than 200,000 clones listed, 75% to 90% are singletons. The specimen sequenced was peripheral blood. These receptor sequences come from a human donor with acute or convalescent COVID-19. The donor label of this sample is uncertain. Each CDR3 is given with its conserved first and last residue.

>TRBV4-1
CASSQDYRTGVLSGNTIYF
>TRBV2
CASSAEASSYNEQFF
>TRBV3-1/TRBV3-2
CASSLSGSNEQFF
>TRBV6-5
CASSYDRGDNEQFF
>TRBV6-2/TRBV6-3
CASSQRGYGYTF
>TRBV5-4
CASSMGGGSPLHF
>TRBV4-3
CASSQGDRGRSPLHF
>TRBV9
CASSVAFPSGGSTDTQYF
>TRBV29-1
CSVSRGTNQPQHF
>TRBV7-9
CASSSSGLAVGTDTQYF
>TRBV7-9
CASSPRGVSPGTQYF
>TRBV6-5
CASRTPGGPYEQYF